A selection of T cell receptor beta chains follows, all from one sample in a study of cytomegalovirus exposure and HLA in healthy donors. TCRdb keeps only in-frame clones here, not all; method: immunoSEQ multiplex PCR. The sample has about 40,000 clones; the top ten hold approximately 5.9%. The specimen sequenced was PBMCs. Receptor source: a human donor in good health. CDR3s include the opening cysteine and the closing phenylalanine or tryptophan. A D gene is named only where the DNA matches it firmly.

j_call d_call v_call cdr3_aa cdr3_nt
TRBJ1-2 - TRBV9 CASSVGRGVDYGYTF TGTGCCAGCAGCGTAGGTCGGGGGGTCGACTATGGCTACACCTTC
TRBJ2-7 - TRBV7-6 CASSSDRSYEQYF TGTGCCAGCAGTTCTGACAGGAGCTACGAGCAGTACTTC
TRBJ1-1 - TRBV6-6 CASSDKGGLNTEAFF TGTGCCAGCAGCGATAAAGGAGGTTTAAACACTGAAGCTTTCTTT
TRBJ1-2 TRBD1 TRBV4-1 CASSHTNRGLGGYTF TGCGCCAGCAGCCATACTAACAGGGGTTTAGGTGGCTACACCTTC
TRBJ1-3 - TRBV18 CASSPRSSEQGNTIYF TGTGCCAGCTCACCACGGTCTTCCGAACAAGGAAACACCATATATTTT
TRBJ2-7 - TRBV6-5 CASSYKLAATYEQYF TGTGCCAGCAGTTATAAGTTGGCGGCAACCTACGAGCAGTACTTC
TRBJ1-1 - TRBV7-9 CASSLGQVKEAFF TGTGCCAGCAGCTTAGGGCAGGTCAAAGAAGCTTTCTTT
TRBJ1-5 - TRBV10-3 CAISETNQPQHF TGTGCCATCAGTGAGACAAATCAGCCCCAGCATTTT
TRBJ1-1 TRBD1 TRBV9 CASSPGTGPLNTEAFF TGTGCCAGCAGCCCCGGGACAGGACCTTTGAACACTGAAGCTTTCTTT
TRBJ2-7 TRBD1 TRBV5-8 CASSAGQDYEQYF TGTGCCAGCAGCGCTGGACAGGACTACGAGCAGTACTTC
TRBJ2-4 - TRBV11-2 CASSSNRLVHF TGTGCCAGCAGCTCCAACAGATTGGTACACTTC
TRBJ1-1 TRBD1 TRBV2 CASSRLTGLQPPNPSSTEAFF TGTGCCAGCAGTCGTTTGACAGGGCTACAACCACCGAACCCATCTTCCACTGAAGCTTTCTTT
TRBJ2-2 TRBD1 TRBV6-1 CASSERGQPEANTGELFF TGTGCCAGCAGTGAGAGGGGACAGCCAGAAGCGAACACCGGGGAGCTGTTTTTT
TRBJ1-1 - TRBV5-6 CASSLGHMNTEAFF TGTGCCAGCAGCTTGGGACACATGAACACTGAAGCTTTCTTT
TRBJ2-1 TRBD1 TRBV7-8 CASSWDRGIPYNEQFF TGTGCCAGCAGCTGGGACAGGGGAATTCCCTACAATGAGCAGTTCTTC
TRBJ1-1 - TRBV6-6 CASRGRGTEAFF TGTGCCAGCAGGGGGCGAGGCACTGAAGCTTTCTTT
TRBJ2-1 - TRBV30 CAWSPGQINNEQFF TGTGCCTGGAGCCCCGGACAGATAAACAATGAGCAGTTCTTC
TRBJ2-7 TRBD2 TRBV6-1 CASHSQASGGDEQYF TGTGCCAGCCACTCCCAGGCTAGCGGGGGAGACGAGCAGTACTTC
TRBJ2-1 TRBD2 TRBV10-2 CASSELRGVSEQFF TGCGCCAGCAGTGAGCTACGGGGGGTGAGCGAGCAGTTCTTC
TRBJ2-7 TRBD1 TRBV9 CASSVGGTGIYEQYF TGTGCCAGCAGCGTAGGGGGGACAGGGATCTACGAGCAGTACTTC
TRBJ2-7 - TRBV6-5 CASSSRSEVSYEQYF TGTGCCAGCAGTTCCCGATCGGAGGTTTCCTACGAGCAGTACTTC
TRBJ2-7 TRBD1 TRBV7-9 CASSPRDRDYEQYF TGTGCCAGCAGCCCGCGGGACAGGGACTACGAGCAGTACTTC
TRBJ1-1 - TRBV2 CASSAQLMNTEAFF TGTGCCAGCAGTGCACAGTTAATGAACACTGAAGCTTTCTTT